This is a list of T cell receptor beta chains from one sample in a study of blood T cell repertoires in COVID-19. Repertoires were generated with immunoSEQ multiplex PCR, while TCRdb's copy carries only in-frame clones and drops some. The sample carries about 480,000 clones, 88% recorded once. The specimen was PBMCs or T cells enriched from blood (not recorded which). The receptor set was obtained from a woman between 40 and 55 years old who had recovered from COVID-19. Each CDR3 is given with its conserved first and last residue. Fields, in order: CDR3 protein, CDR3 DNA, J gene, V gene, D gene, clone size. The D gene is left open where the match is weak. Not all rows give a size; the values are once, few, many and, for expanded clones, a class.

cdr3_aa: CASRAGGTGNTIYF; cdr3_nt: TGTGCCAGCAGGGCAGGGGGAACTGGAAACACCATATATTTT; j_call: TRBJ1-3; v_call: TRBV2; d_call: TRBD1; clone_size: once
cdr3_aa: CASSFAASGLTEAFF; cdr3_nt: TGCGCCAGCAGCTTCGCTGCTTCAGGGCTCACTGAAGCTTTCTTT; j_call: TRBJ1-1; v_call: TRBV5-1; d_call: .; clone_size: .
cdr3_aa: CASSLAGSGLYEQYF; cdr3_nt: TGTGCCAGCAGCTTGGCCGGTAGCGGACTCTACGAGCAGTACTTC; j_call: TRBJ2-7; v_call: TRBV5-8; d_call: .; clone_size: .
cdr3_aa: CASSSYSVYTGELFF; cdr3_nt: TGTGCCAGCAGCTCCTATAGCGTTTACACCGGGGAGCTGTTTTTT; j_call: TRBJ2-2; v_call: TRBV7-8; d_call: .; clone_size: .
cdr3_aa: CAISLTGTGHQPQHF; cdr3_nt: TGTGCCATCAGCCTCACCGGGACAGGACATCAGCCCCAGCATTTT; j_call: TRBJ1-5; v_call: TRBV10-3; d_call: TRBD1; clone_size: .
cdr3_aa: CSVVLPGTNYGYTF; cdr3_nt: TGCAGCGTTGTTCTGCCAGGAACGAACTATGGCTACACCTTC; j_call: TRBJ1-2; v_call: TRBV29-1; d_call: .; clone_size: once
cdr3_aa: CASSLALGTGSYTEAFF; cdr3_nt: TGTGCCAGCAGCTTGGCCCTGGGGACAGGGTCGTACACTGAAGCTTTCTTT; j_call: TRBJ1-1; v_call: TRBV5-4; d_call: TRBD1; clone_size: .
cdr3_aa: CSALSYSGRIF; cdr3_nt: TGCAGCGCCCTAAGCTACAGCGGGAGGATCTTC; j_call: TRBJ2-1; v_call: TRBV20-1; d_call: TRBD2; clone_size: .
cdr3_aa: CASRAGIGDIQYF; cdr3_nt: TGTGCCAGCAGGGCGGGGATCGGGGACATTCAGTACTTC; j_call: TRBJ2-4; v_call: TRBV6-6; d_call: .; clone_size: .
cdr3_aa: CASSLTGTGNTIYF; cdr3_nt: TGTGCCAGCAGCTTGACAGGGACTGGAAACACCATATATTTT; j_call: TRBJ1-3; v_call: TRBV5-4; d_call: .; clone_size: .
cdr3_aa: CASSPGGAGVVGTQYF; cdr3_nt: TGTGCCAGCAGCCCCGGGGGGGCGGGAGTGGTGGGTACGCAGTATTTT; j_call: TRBJ2-3; v_call: TRBV28; d_call: TRBD2; clone_size: .
cdr3_aa: CASSPQESRGYTF; cdr3_nt: TGTGCCAGCTCACCACAGGAGTCTAGAGGCTACACCTTC; j_call: TRBJ1-2; v_call: TRBV18; d_call: .; clone_size: .
cdr3_aa: CATSAGDQPQHF; cdr3_nt: TGTGCCACCAGTGCAGGGGATCAGCCCCAGCATTTT; j_call: TRBJ1-5; v_call: TRBV24-1; d_call: .; clone_size: .
cdr3_aa: CASSATGKYEQYF; cdr3_nt: TGTGCCAGCAGTGCCACAGGGAAATACGAGCAGTACTTC; j_call: TRBJ2-7; v_call: TRBV25-1; d_call: .; clone_size: .
cdr3_aa: CASSGDRMTPHGYTF; cdr3_nt: TGTGCCAGCAGTGGTGACAGAATGACCCCCCATGGCTACACCTTC; j_call: TRBJ1-2; v_call: TRBV27; d_call: .; clone_size: .
cdr3_aa: CASSPWAGTLNTEAFF; cdr3_nt: TGTGCCAGTAGTCCGTGGGCCGGGACACTGAACACTGAAGCTTTCTTT; j_call: TRBJ1-1; v_call: TRBV19; d_call: .; clone_size: .
cdr3_aa: CASSLGQGFTRNTEAFF; cdr3_nt: TGTGCCAGCAGCTTGGGACAGGGCTTTACTAGGAACACTGAAGCTTTCTTT; j_call: TRBJ1-1; v_call: TRBV5-6; d_call: TRBD1; clone_size: .
cdr3_aa: CASSLALDFDSTEAFF; cdr3_nt: TGTGCCAGCAGCTTAGCTTTGGATTTCGACAGCACTGAAGCTTTCTTT; j_call: TRBJ1-1; v_call: TRBV11-2; d_call: .; clone_size: .
cdr3_aa: CASSLVFYSPGTGELFF; cdr3_nt: TGTGCCAGCAGCTTGGTATTCTATTCACCGGGGACCGGGGAGCTGTTTTTT; j_call: TRBJ2-2; v_call: TRBV5-6; d_call: .; clone_size: .
cdr3_aa: CASSDTWQASYEQYF; cdr3_nt: TGTGCCAGTAGTGATACTTGGCAGGCCTCCTACGAGCAGTACTTC; j_call: TRBJ2-7; v_call: TRBV19; d_call: .; clone_size: few
cdr3_aa: CASRIVDRDTEAFF; cdr3_nt: TGTGCCAGCAGGATTGTTGACAGGGACACTGAAGCTTTCTTT; j_call: TRBJ1-1; v_call: TRBV5-4; d_call: TRBD1; clone_size: .
cdr3_aa: CASSFQGIGEQYF; cdr3_nt: TGTGCCAGCAGTTTCCAGGGGATCGGCGAGCAGTACTTC; j_call: TRBJ2-7; v_call: TRBV12-3/TRBV12-4; d_call: .; clone_size: .
cdr3_aa: CASSLGTDLVNEQFF; cdr3_nt: TGTGCCAGCAGCTTGGGGACAGACTTAGTCAATGAGCAGTTCTTC; j_call: TRBJ2-1; v_call: TRBV5-4; d_call: .; clone_size: .
cdr3_aa: CASSPTGGIGQPQHF; cdr3_nt: TGTGCCAGCTCACCCACGGGGGGGATCGGTCAGCCCCAGCATTTT; j_call: TRBJ1-5; v_call: TRBV18; d_call: .; clone_size: .
cdr3_aa: CASSETGRSEQYF; cdr3_nt: TGCGCCAGCAGTGAGACAGGGCGGAGCGAGCAGTACTTC; j_call: TRBJ2-7; v_call: TRBV10-2; d_call: .; clone_size: .
cdr3_aa: CASSSLAGLSTDTQYF; cdr3_nt: TGTGCCAGCTCATCCCTAGCGGGACTAAGCACAGATACGCAGTATTTT; j_call: TRBJ2-3; v_call: TRBV18; d_call: TRBD2; clone_size: .
cdr3_aa: CASRPPRGLLRLETQYF; cdr3_nt: TGTGCCAGCAGACCGCCCAGGGGGCTCTTAAGGCTGGAGACCCAGTACTTC; j_call: TRBJ2-5; v_call: TRBV21-1; d_call: .; clone_size: .
cdr3_aa: CASSQVRGDYGYTF; cdr3_nt: TGCGCCAGCAGCCAAGTGCGGGGGGACTATGGCTACACCTTC; j_call: TRBJ1-2; v_call: TRBV4-3; d_call: .; clone_size: .
cdr3_aa: CASSLSPGPNQPQHF; cdr3_nt: TGTGCCAGCAGTTTAAGTCCAGGGCCAAATCAGCCCCAGCATTTT; j_call: TRBJ1-5; v_call: TRBV28; d_call: .; clone_size: .
cdr3_aa: CASSQEGTALAKNIQYF; cdr3_nt: TGCGCCAGCAGCCAAGAGGGGACTGCCCTAGCCAAAAACATTCAGTACTTC; j_call: TRBJ2-4; v_call: TRBV4-3; d_call: .; clone_size: .
cdr3_aa: CASSYQGTGVYGYTF; cdr3_nt: TGTGCCAGCAGCTACCAAGGGACAGGGGTCTATGGCTACACCTTC; j_call: TRBJ1-2; v_call: TRBV11-2; d_call: TRBD1; clone_size: .
cdr3_aa: CASSRTGGVSSYEQYF; cdr3_nt: TGTGCCAGCAGCCGGACAGGGGGCGTAAGCTCCTACGAGCAGTACTTC; j_call: TRBJ2-7; v_call: TRBV7-2; d_call: TRBD1; clone_size: .
cdr3_aa: CASSPTRPRTENTEAFF; cdr3_nt: TGTGCCAGCAGCCCCACCCGGCCTAGGACTGAGAACACTGAAGCTTTCTTT; j_call: TRBJ1-1; v_call: TRBV7-2; d_call: .; clone_size: .
cdr3_aa: CASRDRGSPLHF; cdr3_nt: TGTGCCAGCAGGGACAGGGGCTCACCCCTCCACTTT; j_call: TRBJ1-6; v_call: TRBV27; d_call: TRBD1; clone_size: .
cdr3_aa: CASRRGLLAEAFF; cdr3_nt: TGTGCCAGCAGGAGAGGTTTGCTCGCTGAAGCTTTCTTT; j_call: TRBJ1-1; v_call: TRBV12-3/TRBV12-4; d_call: .; clone_size: .
cdr3_aa: CASSQEALAGTYEQYF; cdr3_nt: TGCGCCAGCAGCCAAGAAGCTCTAGCGGGAACCTACGAGCAGTACTTC; j_call: TRBJ2-7; v_call: TRBV4-3; d_call: TRBD2; clone_size: few
cdr3_aa: CASSRSFYEQYF; cdr3_nt: TGTGCCAGCAGCCGGTCCTTCTACGAGCAGTACTTC; j_call: TRBJ2-7; v_call: TRBV7-8; d_call: .; clone_size: .
cdr3_aa: CASSFTTGDPYYEQYF; cdr3_nt: TGTGCCAGCAGCTTCACTACAGGGGACCCATACTACGAGCAGTACTTC; j_call: TRBJ2-7; v_call: TRBV7-2; d_call: TRBD1; clone_size: .
cdr3_aa: CASRVDRDNSPLHF; cdr3_nt: TGTGCCAGTAGGGTTGACAGGGATAATTCACCCCTCCACTTT; j_call: TRBJ1-6; v_call: TRBV19; d_call: TRBD1; clone_size: .
cdr3_aa: CASSLGAGLPQHF; cdr3_nt: TGTGCCAGCAGCTTAGGGGCTGGTCTGCCCCAGCATTTT; j_call: TRBJ1-5; v_call: TRBV7-9; d_call: .; clone_size: .
cdr3_aa: CATIPEASSGNTIYF; cdr3_nt: TGTGCCACCATCCCCGAAGCTAGCTCTGGAAACACCATATATTTT; j_call: TRBJ1-3; v_call: TRBV10-3; d_call: .; clone_size: .
cdr3_aa: CASSWASSYEQYF; cdr3_nt: TGTGCCAGCAGTTGGGCCAGCTCCTACGAGCAGTACTTC; j_call: TRBJ2-7; v_call: TRBV27; d_call: .; clone_size: .